This TCR beta chain was documented in a study of OX40 agonist ivuxolimab in advanced cancers. Study-wide background: Given to patients was ivuxolimab, an agonistic anti-OX40 (CD134) antibody.

CDR3 length equals 18 residues. Per the germline V gene, CDR1 is LGHNA and CDR2 is YNFKEQ. Trimming took 0 bases from V and 2 from J; bases not matched to a gene: 8. Libraries were prepared by immunoSEQ multiplex PCR; TCRdb keeps only in-frame clonotypes and omits some of them. In the table there are more than 80,000 clones, 85% to 95% of which are singletons. This sequence was found in an adult with an advanced solid tumor such as melanoma, head and neck, liver or kidney cancer. The source was CD4+ or CD8+ T cells sorted from blood, collected in a trial of the OX40 agonist ivuxolimab. This chain joins TRBV4-2 and TRBJ1-5; TRBD1 agrees at 9 bases. CDR3 nucleotide sequence: TGTGCCAGCAGCCAAGAGGGGGACAGGGTTTACGGCAATCAGCCCCAGCATTTT. This encodes CASSQEGDRVYGNQPQHF.